The 27 T cell receptor beta chains below come from one sample, sequenced in a study of T cell responses to AZD1222 COVID-19 vaccine (dated by TCRdb to the early 2020s). Library preparation used the immunoSEQ multiplex PCR assay. TCRdb's version of the immuneACCESS table is confined to in-frame rearrangements and falls short of the full clone set. An unresolved V gene accounts for under half of the shortfall where checked; the remainder is of unknown origin. Counted in this sample were some 150,000 clones; 90% to 95% of them appeared once. The ten largest clones add up to 2.8% of the sample. The sample's time point label, decoded: baseline before first vaccination. This sample's treatment or condition label indicates: meningococcal conjugate vaccine given as trial control. The sequencing here drew on peripheral blood, taken on day 0 of MenACWY control vaccination. The receptor source for this set is an adult in good health.

The gene calls are TRBV28 and TRBJ1-2; 8 nucleotides line up with TRBD1. Germline lookup yields CDR1 MDHEN and CDR2 SYDVKM. J gave up 7 bases and V 7 bases, and 8 bases lay outside the gene matches. There are 13 residues in the CDR3. The chain's CDR3 is CASTSDRASGYTF. The CDR3 bases are TGTGCCAGCACCTCGGACAGGGCTTCTGGCTACACCTTC.

The rearrangement joins TRBV4-1 to TRBJ1-5; 8 bases fit TRBD1. The V and J ends lost 5 bases and 0 bases, in that order; junction bases with no gene match: 9. The CDR3 length is 17 residues. Germline loops: CDR1 MGHRA, CDR2 YSYEKL. The CDR3 reads CASSSETGEHSNQPQHF. The CDR3 DNA sequence: TGCGCCAGCAGCTCAGAGACAGGGGAACATAGCAATCAGCCCCAGCATTTT.

The CDR3 region is CASTSGGHNEQFF. The CDR3 coding sequence is TGTGCCAGCACTAGCGGGGGGCACAATGAGCAGTTCTTC. The chain links TRBV12-3 or TRBV12-4 to TRBJ2-1, with 11 bases that match TRBD2. Losses at the gene ends were 7 bases for V and 5 bases for J; bases not matched to a gene: 1. The CDR3 loop spans 13 amino acids.

This chain links TRBV27 with TRBJ1-2; weak D call: TRBD1 (6 bases). The V end lost 8 bases, the J end lost 6 bases, and 16 bases lay between the germline ends. Germline CDR1 MNHEY, CDR2 SMNVEV (reference sequence). The CDR3 totals 13 residues. CDR3 nucleotides: TGTGCCAGCGGGGTTCGGGGGCTTGATGGCTACACCTTC. It codes for CASGVRGLDGYTF.

Here the CDR3 reads CSASRGTSGYNEQFF. CDR3 in DNA: TGCAGTGCTAGTAGGGGGACTAGCGGGTACAATGAGCAGTTCTTC. The genes are TRBV20-1 and TRBJ2-1; 12 positions match TRBD2. The CDR3 has 15 amino acids. Trimming took 3 bases from V and 4 from J; bases not matched to a gene: 4. Germline V gives CDR1 DFQATT, CDR2 SNEGSKA (reference sequence).

The chain joins TRBV27 to TRBJ1-2; 9 bases match TRBD1. The germline CDR1 and CDR2 sequences are MNHEY and SMNVEV (reference sequence). Trimming took 1 base from V and 2 from J; bases not matched to a gene: 5. The CDR3 length is 16 residues. CDR3 amino acids: CASSLYGDRANYGYTF. The CDR3 DNA follows: TGTGCCAGCAGTTTATATGGGGACAGGGCCAACTATGGCTACACCTTC.

V gene TRBV15 combines with J gene TRBJ2-6, with 8 bases that match TRBD2. From germline, CDR1 is LNHNV and CDR2 YYDKDF (reference sequence). V trimming: 7 bases; J trimming: 0 bases; junction bases outside the gene matches: 2. The CDR3 is 15 residues long. In nucleotides, the CDR3 is TGTGCCACCATACGGGGGGGCTCTGGGGCCAACGTCCTGACTTTC. This codes for CATIRGGSGANVLTF.

The CDR3 sequence: CASSPGQGEGYGYTF. The CDR3 DNA sequence: TGTGCCAGCAGCCCGGGTCAGGGGGAAGGCTATGGCTACACCTTC. The rearrangement links TRBV7-3 to TRBJ1-2; 7 bases align to TRBD1. The CDR3 sequence is 15 residues long. Losses at the gene ends were 5 bases for V and 4 bases for J; bases not matched to a gene: 10. The germline V gene encodes CDR1 SGHTA and CDR2 FQGTGA. Variable domain in full (rest from reference TRBV7-3 and TRBJ1-2): GAGVSQTPSNKVTEKGKYVELRCDPISGHTALYWYRQSLGQGPEFLIYFQGTGAADDSGLPNDRFFAVRPEGSVSTLKIQRTERGDSAVYLCASSPGQGEGYGYTFGSGTRLTVV.

This clone was recorded once. The V call is TRBV5-8, the J call TRBJ1-4; D not resolved. The CDR3 consists of 15 residues. Germline lookup yields CDR1 SGHTS and CDR2 YDEGEE. With 2 bases removed from V and 0 bases from J, the gap between germline ends came to 8 bases. The CDR3 coding sequence is TGTGCCAGCAGCTTAGACACCGCAACTAATGAAAAACTGTTTTTT. Encoded protein: CASSLDTATNEKLFF.

The chain couples TRBV4-2 to TRBJ2-7; D is ambiguous. CDR1 and CDR2 from the germline V gene are LGHNA and YNFKEQ. The CDR3 contains 14 residues. V shed 1 base and J shed 8 bases, with 15 bases lying between them. CDR3 coding DNA: TGTGCCAGCAGCCAAGGGAGCAGGTCTTTACAGCAGTACTTC. Its translation: CASSQGSRSLQQYF.

This clone was counted between two and nine times. The V call is TRBV9, the J call TRBJ1-6, with a weak D call TRBD1 (6 bases). Germline V gene sequence: CDR1 SGDLS, CDR2 YYNGEE. V was clipped by 0 bases and J by 6 bases, with 13 bases between them. The CDR3 is 16 amino acids. CDR3 DNA sequence: TGTGCCAGCAGCGTAGGGAGGACAGTCGGTAATTCACCCCTCCACTTT. It specifies CASSVGRTVGNSPLHF.

The chain has TRBV4-1 and TRBJ1-1, with D uncertain. Germline V gene lookup returns CDR1 MGHRA and CDR2 YSYEKL. The CDR3 contains 14 residues. V dropped 1 base and J dropped 5 bases, with 11 bases sitting between them. The CDR3 sequence: CASSQVVVGTEAFF. The CDR3 nucleotides are TGCGCCAGCAGCCAAGTGGTGGTGGGTACTGAAGCTTTCTTT.

V usage is TRBV7-2 and J usage is TRBJ1-3; TRBD1 might be the D (5 bases). This CDR3 contains 18 residues. V was trimmed by 1 base and J by 0 bases, leaving 16 bases between them. Germline V lookup: CDR1 SGHTA, CDR2 FQGNSA. CDR3 coding DNA: TGTGCCAGCAGCTTAGGGCGCAGTCGAGGGGCCTCTGGAAACACCATATATTTT. It specifies CASSLGRSRGASGNTIYF.

The chain is built from TRBV15 and TRBJ1-5; D ambiguous. V was cut by 0 bases and J by 8 bases, with 8 bases left in between. The CDR3 is 13 amino acids. Per the germline V gene, CDR1 is LNHNV and CDR2 is YYDKDF (reference sequence). The CDR3 region is CATSRDREEPQHF. The CDR3 nucleotides are TGTGCCACCAGCAGAGATCGCGAGGAGCCCCAGCATTTT.

The gene calls are TRBV6-5 and TRBJ1-2; D perhaps matches TRBD1 (5 bases). The CDR3 extends over 12 amino acids. Germline V gene sequence: CDR1 MNHEY, CDR2 SVGAGI. Between the trimmed V and J ends, which lost 6 bases and 11 bases, there was a span of 16 bases. In DNA form, the CDR3 reads TGTGCCAGCAGGACGGGACTTATGAGATACACCTTC. Its translation: CASRTGLMRYTF.

The V and J genes are TRBV20-1 and TRBJ1-5, with D tentatively TRBD1 (6 bases). With 3 bases removed from V and 4 bases from J, the gap between germline ends came to 10 bases. CDR1 is DFQATT, CDR2 SNEGSKA, per germline (reference sequence). This CDR3 has 13 residues. As DNA, the CDR3 is TGCAGTGCTAGTAGTACAGGGAATCAGCCCCAGCATTTT. It specifies CSASSTGNQPQHF.

V is TRBV5-5 and J is TRBJ1-5; tentatively, D is TRBD1 (5 bases). Trimming removed 1 base at V and 1 base at J, with 9 bases between. The CDR3 consists of 15 residues. Germline-derived CDR1 and CDR2 are SGHKS and YYEKEE (reference sequence). The DNA for the CDR3 is TGTGCCAGCAGCTTGCAGGGTTGGAGCAATCAGCCCCAGCATTTT. The encoded protein is CASSLQGWSNQPQHF.

V gene TRBV5-4 combines with J gene TRBJ2-2, with 11 positions matching TRBD2. V lost 1 base to trimming and J lost 2 bases; unmatched junction nucleotides: 4. Germline CDR1 and CDR2: SGHNT and YYREEE (reference sequence). The CDR3 runs to 17 residues. The CDR3: CASSLTSGSSNTGELFF. For the CDR3, the DNA is TGTGCCAGCAGCTTGACTAGCGGGAGTTCAAACACCGGGGAGCTGTTTTTT.

V usage is TRBV11-2 and J usage is TRBJ2-7; 9 bases are shared with TRBD1. The CDR3 length is 15 residues. Germline CDR1 and CDR2: SGHAT and FQNNGV. Trimming at V came to 5 bases and at J to 5 bases, leaving 10 bases not matched to a gene. The CDR3 here is CASSASPGQGHEQYF. The CDR3 DNA is TGTGCCAGCAGCGCCTCCCCGGGACAGGGCCACGAGCAGTACTTC.

The chain employs TRBV11-2 and TRBJ1-1; D might be TRBD1 (5 bases). The CDR3 runs 14 residues. V lost 5 bases, J lost 11 bases, and 21 bases lay in between. Germline CDR1 is SGHAT and CDR2 is FQNNGV. CDR3 DNA: TGTGCCAGCAGCCGCGGGCAAGCCGAAAGGGGCGCTTTCTTT. Translation: CASSRGQAERGAFF.

This clone was observed a single time. The rearrangement uses TRBV6-5 and TRBJ1-5; D is unresolved. CDR1 and CDR2 from the germline V gene are MNHEY and SVGAGI. The CDR3 is made up of 13 amino acids. V lost 8 bases, J lost 0 bases, and 8 bases lay in between. The CDR3 DNA is TGTGCCAGCTGCGAGAATAGCAATCAGCCCCAGCATTTT. It encodes CASCENSNQPQHF.

Comment on this clone: In the same sample, other DNA sequences code for this CDR3. CDR3 loop: CASSLGSYNEQFF. DNA of the CDR3: TGTGCCAGCAGCTTAGGGTCCTACAATGAGCAGTTCTTC. V usage is TRBV7-3 and J usage is TRBJ2-1, with D unclear. The V end lost 2 bases, the J end lost 1 base, and 3 bases lay between the germline ends. The germline V gene encodes CDR1 SGHTA and CDR2 FQGTGA. CDR3 length: 13 amino acids.

This rearrangement joins TRBV3-1 (or the pseudogene TRBV3-2) to TRBJ1-5, with a possible D match to TRBD1 (6 bases). This CDR3 contains 15 residues. The germline CDR1 and CDR2 sequences are LGHDT and YNNKEL (reference sequence). The V gene lost 1 base and the J gene lost 0 bases, with 7 bases spanning the gap. This CDR3 is CASSQGTDSNQPQHF. The CDR3 bases are TGTGCCAGCAGCCAAGGGACAGATAGCAATCAGCCCCAGCATTTT.

The V gene is TRBV24-1, the J gene TRBJ2-1; the D gene could be TRBD1 or TRBD2 (7 bases each). CDR3 size: 14 residues. Germline V gene sequence: CDR1 KGHDR, CDR2 SFDVKD. V was pared by 5 bases and J by 9 bases, with 16 bases between. CDR3 nucleotides: TGTGCCACCAGTGGGCCAGCCAGGGGGGGTGAGCAGTTCTTC. This encodes CATSGPARGGEQFF.

The chain is built from TRBV7-9 and TRBJ2-5; no clear D. Trimming took 7 bases from V and 2 from J, leaving 5 bases between them. The CDR3 sequence is 11 residues long. Germline V CDR1 and CDR2: SEHNR, FQNEAQ (reference sequence). Here the CDR3 reads CASTSQETQYF. CDR3 nucleotide sequence: TGTGCCAGCACCTCACAAGAGACCCAGTACTTC. Complete variable domain (other parts from reference TRBV7-9 and TRBJ2-5): DTGVSQNPRHKITKRGQNVTFRCDPISEHNRLYWYRQTLGQGPEFLTYFQNEAQLEKSRLLSDRFSAERPKGSFSTLEIQRTEQGDSAMYLCASTSQETQYFGPGTRLLVL.

This chain links TRBV6-2 or TRBV6-3 with TRBJ2-7, with TRBD2 identical over 11 bases. The germline CDR1 and CDR2 sequences are MNHEY and SVGEGT. V gave up 4 bases and J gave up 3 bases; unmatched junction bases: 2. CDR3 length: 14 residues. The CDR3 DNA reads as TGTGCCAGCAGTTTACTAGCGGGAGTCTACGAGCAGTACTTC. Translation: CASSLLAGVYEQYF.

The chain employs TRBV10-2 and TRBJ1-1; possibly TRBD1 for D (6 bases). Germline V gene lookup returns CDR1 WSHSY and CDR2 SAAADI. The V gene lost 3 bases and the J gene lost 3 bases, with 23 bases spanning the gap. The CDR3 spans 18 residues. DNA of the CDR3: TGCGCCAGCAGTGACAGACAGGTTCTAAGGAGTGTGGACACTGAAGCTTTCTTT. Amino acid sequence: CASSDRQVLRSVDTEAFF.